The sequence of this TCR beta chain was determined in a study of T-cell reconstitution after alpha-beta-depleted transplantation in children (TCRdb year 2016). About the study as a whole: T-cell immune reconstitution after TCRalphabeta/CD19-depleted allogeneic hematopoietic cell transplantation in children was quantitatively tracked in the study by means of TCR repertoire profiling.

Taken with the paper, the label for treatment or condition translates to: allogeneic hematopoietic cell transplantation with graft depleted of TCRalphabeta T cells and CD19 B cells. Transplant recipients were children who received TCRalphabeta/CD19-depleted allogeneic hematopoietic cell grafts. This clonotype was seen a handful of times. Its antigen remains unidentified. It has no much larger one-base neighbor in the sample; base qualities were not kept. Broader findings and caveats from the paper: In some patients, high TCRbeta diversity at day 60 was attributed to recipient T cells and intrathymic progenitors that had survived conditioning. Apparently early alphabetaT-cell count recovery about two months after transplant reportedly relied on only several hundred rapidly expanded clones derived from non-depleted graft cells. Hyperexpanded clone frequencies declined over subsequent months; after one year, T-cell counts and TCRbeta diversity were mostly attributed to newly produced T cells.

The library was built by means of PCR. Sequencing took place on an Illumina HiSeq 2500. TCR libraries were prepared with molecular barcoding, using unique molecular identifiers to normalize TCRbeta repertoire quantification. In-frame beta chains were kept once TCRdb had trimmed the public reads at Q25 with fastp and called clones with MiXCR. Duplicate CDR3 protein sequences are folded into a single record with the most common DNA and genes. This sample has 550,000 to 800,000 distinct CDR3 sequences in its table, and over 10% of those were observed once. 0.79% of the sample is taken by the ten largest. Trimming takes 2 bases from V and 2 bases from J, and the germline ends sit 9 bases apart. The germline V gene specifies SGHRS as CDR1 and YFSETQ as CDR2. Counted from cysteine to phenylalanine, this CDR3 has 14 amino acids. The sequence is cut down to CDR3 DNA, 42 bases in frame from base 1.

The sequence links TRBV5-1 to TRBJ2-3, with TRBD1 tentatively as D gene (5 bases match). The sequences come from PBMCs, collected before TCRalphabeta/CD19-depleted stem cell transplant. This sequence was found in a girl aged 2 to 10 with congenital amegakaryocytic thrombocytopenia, due to receive a stem cell transplant. The CDR3 loop reads CASSLTGHTDTQYF. The nucleotide sequence is TGCGCCAGCAGCTTAACAGGCCACACAGATACGCAGTATTTT.